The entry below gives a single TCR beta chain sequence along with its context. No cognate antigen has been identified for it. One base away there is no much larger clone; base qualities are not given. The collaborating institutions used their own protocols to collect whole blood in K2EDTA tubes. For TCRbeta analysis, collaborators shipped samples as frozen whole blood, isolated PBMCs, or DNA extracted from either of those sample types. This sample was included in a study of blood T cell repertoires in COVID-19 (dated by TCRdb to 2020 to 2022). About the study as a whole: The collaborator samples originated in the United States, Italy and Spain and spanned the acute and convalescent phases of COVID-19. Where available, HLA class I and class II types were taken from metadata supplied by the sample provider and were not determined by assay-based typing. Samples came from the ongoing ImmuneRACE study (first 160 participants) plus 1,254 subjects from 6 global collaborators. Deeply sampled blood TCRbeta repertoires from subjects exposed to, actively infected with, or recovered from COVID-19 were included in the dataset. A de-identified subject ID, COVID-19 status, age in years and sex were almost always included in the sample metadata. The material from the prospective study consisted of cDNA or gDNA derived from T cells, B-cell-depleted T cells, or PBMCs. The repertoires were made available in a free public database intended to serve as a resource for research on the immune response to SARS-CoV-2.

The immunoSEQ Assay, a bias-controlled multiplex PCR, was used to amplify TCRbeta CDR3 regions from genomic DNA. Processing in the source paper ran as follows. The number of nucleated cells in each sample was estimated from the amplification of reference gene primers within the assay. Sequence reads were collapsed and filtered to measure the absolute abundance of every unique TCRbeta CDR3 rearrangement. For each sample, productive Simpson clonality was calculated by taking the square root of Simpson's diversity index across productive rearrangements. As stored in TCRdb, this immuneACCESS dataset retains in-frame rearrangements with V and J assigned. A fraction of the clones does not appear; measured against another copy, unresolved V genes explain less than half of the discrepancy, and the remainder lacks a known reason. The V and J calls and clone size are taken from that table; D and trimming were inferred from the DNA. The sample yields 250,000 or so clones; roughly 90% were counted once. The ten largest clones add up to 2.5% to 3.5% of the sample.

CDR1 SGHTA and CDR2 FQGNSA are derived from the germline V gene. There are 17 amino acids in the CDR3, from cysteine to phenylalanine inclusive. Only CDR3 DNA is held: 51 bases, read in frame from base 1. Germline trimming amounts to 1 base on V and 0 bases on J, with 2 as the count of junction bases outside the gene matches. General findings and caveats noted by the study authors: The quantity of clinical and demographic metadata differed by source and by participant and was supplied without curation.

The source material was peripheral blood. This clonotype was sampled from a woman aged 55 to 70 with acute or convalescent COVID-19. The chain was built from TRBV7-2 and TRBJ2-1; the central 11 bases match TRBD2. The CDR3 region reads CASSLVAGGYSYNEQFF. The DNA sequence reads TGTGCCAGCAGCTTAGTAGCGGGGGGGTACTCCTACAATGAGCAGTTCTTC.